The 5 T cell receptor beta chains given below trace back to one sample, sequenced in a study of cytomegalovirus exposure and HLA in healthy donors. Libraries were prepared by immunoSEQ multiplex PCR; TCRdb keeps only in-frame clonotypes and omits some of them. The table includes 130,000 to 150,000 clones, roughly 89% detected once. Specimen: PBMCs. The receptors here all came from a woman aged 18-29 years in good health and CMV-seropositive.

The gene calls are TRBV11-3 and TRBJ2-7, with D possibly matching TRBD2 (7 bases). Germline-derived CDR1 and CDR2 are SGHNT and YENEEA. The CDR3 loop spans 18 amino acids. Trimming stripped 4 bases from V and 0 bases from J, with 22 bases between. CDR3: CASSSYPREGGSSYEQYF. CDR3 nucleotides: TGTGCCAGCAGCTCCTACCCTAGGGAGGGGGGGAGCTCCTACGAGCAGTACTTC.

The chain has TRBV30 and TRBJ2-5, with D hard to call. The CDR3 loop spans 15 amino acids. Germline CDR1 is GTSNPN and CDR2 is SVGIG (reference sequence). V gave up 5 bases and J gave up 1 base, with 17 bases separating them. As DNA, the CDR3 is TGTGCCTGGCGGCCTCTGCGCAGACTCCAAGAGACCCAGTACTTC. Translated, it gives CAWRPLRRLQETQYF.

V and J are TRBV6-5 and TRBJ1-3; 9 positions match TRBD1. The germline V gene encodes CDR1 MNHEY and CDR2 SVGAGI. The junction had 2 bases not matched to a gene; V was cut back by 2 bases and J by 0 bases. The CDR3 length is 16 residues. CDR3 nucleotides: TGTGCCAGCAGTTACGGGGGACAGGGCTCTGGAAACACCATATATTTT. Protein: CASSYGGQGSGNTIYF.

V usage is TRBV5-4 and J usage is TRBJ2-7; no definite D call. Trimming removed 6 bases from V and 2 bases from J, with 9 bases in between. The CDR3 is made up of 12 amino acids. CDR1 and CDR2 (germline): SGHNT, YYREEE (reference sequence). CDR3 DNA sequence: TGTGCCAGCATCCCGAGTGCCTACGAGCAGTACTTC. Protein: CASIPSAYEQYF.

V is TRBV9 and J is TRBJ2-1; TRBD2 agrees at 8 bases. Per the germline V gene, CDR1 is SGDLS and CDR2 is YYNGEE. This CDR3 is 15 amino acids long. The V and J ends lost 8 bases and 3 bases, in that order; junction bases with no gene match: 10. CDR3 amino acids: CASKDLAGHYNEQFF. The CDR3 region has the DNA TGTGCCAGTAAAGATTTAGCGGGGCACTACAATGAGCAGTTCTTC. The full variable domain, completed using reference TRBV9 and TRBJ2-1, is DSGVTQTPKHLITATGQRVTLRCSPRSGDLSVYWYQQSLDQGLQFLIQYYNGEERAKGNILERFSAQQFPDLHSELNLSSLELGDSALYFCASKDLAGHYNEQFFGPGTRLTVL.